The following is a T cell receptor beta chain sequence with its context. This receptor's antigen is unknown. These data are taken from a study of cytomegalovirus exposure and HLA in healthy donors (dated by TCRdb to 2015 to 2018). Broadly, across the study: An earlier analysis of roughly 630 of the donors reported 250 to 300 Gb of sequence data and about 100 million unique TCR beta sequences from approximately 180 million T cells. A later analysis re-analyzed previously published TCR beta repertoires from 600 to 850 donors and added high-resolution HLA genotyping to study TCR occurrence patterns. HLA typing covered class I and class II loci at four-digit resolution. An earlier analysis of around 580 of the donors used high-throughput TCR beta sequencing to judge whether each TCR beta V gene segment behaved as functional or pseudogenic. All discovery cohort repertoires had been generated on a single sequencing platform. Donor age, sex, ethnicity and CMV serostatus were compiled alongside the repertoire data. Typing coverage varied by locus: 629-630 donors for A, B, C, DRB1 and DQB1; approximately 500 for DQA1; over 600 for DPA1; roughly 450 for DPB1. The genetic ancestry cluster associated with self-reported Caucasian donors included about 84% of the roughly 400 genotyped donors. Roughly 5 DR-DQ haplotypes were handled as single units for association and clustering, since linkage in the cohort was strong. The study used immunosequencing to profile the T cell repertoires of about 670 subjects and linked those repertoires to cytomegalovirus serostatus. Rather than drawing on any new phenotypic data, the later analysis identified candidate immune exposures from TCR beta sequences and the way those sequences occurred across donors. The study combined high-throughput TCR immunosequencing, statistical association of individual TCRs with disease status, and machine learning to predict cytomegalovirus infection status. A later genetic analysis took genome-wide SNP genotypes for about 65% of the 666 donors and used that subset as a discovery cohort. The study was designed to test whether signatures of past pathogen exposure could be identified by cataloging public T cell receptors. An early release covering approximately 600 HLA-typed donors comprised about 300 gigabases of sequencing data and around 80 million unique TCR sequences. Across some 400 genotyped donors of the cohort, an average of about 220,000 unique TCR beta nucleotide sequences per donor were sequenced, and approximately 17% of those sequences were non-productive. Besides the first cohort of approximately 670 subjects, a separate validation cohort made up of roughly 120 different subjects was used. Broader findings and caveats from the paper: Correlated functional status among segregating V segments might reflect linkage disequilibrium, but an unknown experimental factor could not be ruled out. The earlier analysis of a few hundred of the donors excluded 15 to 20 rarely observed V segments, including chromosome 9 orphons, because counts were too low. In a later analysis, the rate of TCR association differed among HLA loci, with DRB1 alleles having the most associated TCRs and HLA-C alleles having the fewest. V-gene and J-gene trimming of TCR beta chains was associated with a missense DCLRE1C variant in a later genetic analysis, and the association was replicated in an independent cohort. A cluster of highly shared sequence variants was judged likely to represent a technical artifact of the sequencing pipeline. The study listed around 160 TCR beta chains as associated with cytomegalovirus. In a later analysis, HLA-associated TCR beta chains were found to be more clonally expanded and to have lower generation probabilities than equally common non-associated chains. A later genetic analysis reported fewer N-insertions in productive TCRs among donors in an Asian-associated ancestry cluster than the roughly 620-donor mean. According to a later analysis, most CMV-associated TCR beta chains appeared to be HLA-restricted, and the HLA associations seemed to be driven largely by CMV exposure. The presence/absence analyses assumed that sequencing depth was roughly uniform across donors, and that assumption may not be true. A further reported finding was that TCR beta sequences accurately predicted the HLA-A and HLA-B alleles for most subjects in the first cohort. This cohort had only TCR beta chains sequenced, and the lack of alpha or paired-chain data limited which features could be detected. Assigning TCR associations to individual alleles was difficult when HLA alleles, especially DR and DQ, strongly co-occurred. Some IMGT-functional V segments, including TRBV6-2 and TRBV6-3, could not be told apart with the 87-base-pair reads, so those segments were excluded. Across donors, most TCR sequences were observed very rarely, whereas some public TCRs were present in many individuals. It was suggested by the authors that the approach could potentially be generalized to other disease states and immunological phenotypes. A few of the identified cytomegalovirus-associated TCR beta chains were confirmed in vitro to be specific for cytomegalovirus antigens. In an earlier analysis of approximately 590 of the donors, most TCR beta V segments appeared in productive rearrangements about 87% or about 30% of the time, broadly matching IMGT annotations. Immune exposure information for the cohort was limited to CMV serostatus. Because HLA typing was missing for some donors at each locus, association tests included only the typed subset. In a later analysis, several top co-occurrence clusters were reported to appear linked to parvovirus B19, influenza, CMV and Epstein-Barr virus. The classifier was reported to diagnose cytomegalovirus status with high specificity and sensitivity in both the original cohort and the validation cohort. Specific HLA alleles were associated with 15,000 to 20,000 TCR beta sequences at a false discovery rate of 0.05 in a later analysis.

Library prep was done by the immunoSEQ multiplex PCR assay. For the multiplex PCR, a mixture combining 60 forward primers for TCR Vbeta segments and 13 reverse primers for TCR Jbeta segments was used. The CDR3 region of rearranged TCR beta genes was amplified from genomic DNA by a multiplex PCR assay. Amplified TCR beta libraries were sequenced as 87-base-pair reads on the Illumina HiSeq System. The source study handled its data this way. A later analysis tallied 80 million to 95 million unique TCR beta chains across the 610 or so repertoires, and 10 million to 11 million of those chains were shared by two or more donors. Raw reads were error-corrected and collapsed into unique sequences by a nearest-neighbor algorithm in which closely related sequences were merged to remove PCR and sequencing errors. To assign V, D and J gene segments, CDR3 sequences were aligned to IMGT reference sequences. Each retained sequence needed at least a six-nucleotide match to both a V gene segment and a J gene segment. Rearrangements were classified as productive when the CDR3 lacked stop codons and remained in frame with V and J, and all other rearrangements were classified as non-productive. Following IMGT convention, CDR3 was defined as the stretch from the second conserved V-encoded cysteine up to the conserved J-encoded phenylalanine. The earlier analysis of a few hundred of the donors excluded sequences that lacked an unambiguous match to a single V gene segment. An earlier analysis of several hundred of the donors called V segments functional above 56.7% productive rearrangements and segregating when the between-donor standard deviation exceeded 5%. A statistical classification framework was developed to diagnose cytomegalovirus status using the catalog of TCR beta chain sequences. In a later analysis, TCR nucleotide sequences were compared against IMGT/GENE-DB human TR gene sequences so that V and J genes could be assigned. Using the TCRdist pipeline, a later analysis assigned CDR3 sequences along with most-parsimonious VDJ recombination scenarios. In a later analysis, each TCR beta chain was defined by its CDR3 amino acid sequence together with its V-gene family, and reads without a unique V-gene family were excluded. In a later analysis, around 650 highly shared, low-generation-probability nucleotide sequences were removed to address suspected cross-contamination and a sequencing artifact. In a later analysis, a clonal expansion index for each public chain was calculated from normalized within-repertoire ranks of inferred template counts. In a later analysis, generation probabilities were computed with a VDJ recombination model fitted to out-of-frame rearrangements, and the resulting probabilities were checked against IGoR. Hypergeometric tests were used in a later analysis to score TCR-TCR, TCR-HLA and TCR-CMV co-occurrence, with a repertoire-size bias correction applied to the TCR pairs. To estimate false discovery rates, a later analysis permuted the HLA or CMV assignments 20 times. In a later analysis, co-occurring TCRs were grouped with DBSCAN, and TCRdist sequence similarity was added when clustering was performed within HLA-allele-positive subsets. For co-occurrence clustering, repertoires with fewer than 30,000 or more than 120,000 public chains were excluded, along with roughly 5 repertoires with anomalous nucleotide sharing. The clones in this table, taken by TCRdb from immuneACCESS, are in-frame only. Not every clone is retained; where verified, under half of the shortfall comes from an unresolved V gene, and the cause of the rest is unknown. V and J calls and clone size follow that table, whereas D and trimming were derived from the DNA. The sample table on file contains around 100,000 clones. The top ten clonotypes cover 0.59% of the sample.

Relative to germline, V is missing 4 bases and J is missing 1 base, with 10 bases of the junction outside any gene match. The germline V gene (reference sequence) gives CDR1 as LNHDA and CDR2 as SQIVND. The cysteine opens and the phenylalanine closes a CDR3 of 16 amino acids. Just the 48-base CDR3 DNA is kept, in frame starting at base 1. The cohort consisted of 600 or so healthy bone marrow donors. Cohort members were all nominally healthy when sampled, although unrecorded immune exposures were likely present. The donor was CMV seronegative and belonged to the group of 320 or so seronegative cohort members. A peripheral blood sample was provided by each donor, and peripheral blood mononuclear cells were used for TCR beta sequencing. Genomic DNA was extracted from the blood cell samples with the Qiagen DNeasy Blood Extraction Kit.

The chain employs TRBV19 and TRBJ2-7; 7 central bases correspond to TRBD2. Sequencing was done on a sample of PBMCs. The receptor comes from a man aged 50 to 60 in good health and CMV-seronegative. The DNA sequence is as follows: TGTGCCAGTAGTAACTTCCAGGGAGGGGCGTCCTACGAGCAGTACTTC. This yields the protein CASSNFQGGASYEQYF.